Here is one TCR beta chain with its context. The germline gives CDR1 SGHRS, CDR2 YFSETQ. The V and J ends lost 0 bases and 2 bases, in that order; junction bases with no gene match: 5. The CDR3 has 16 residues. Authors' methods: Counts of nucleated cells, estimated from reference gene primer amplification, were obtained. Here immunoSEQ multiplex PCR was the method, and the copy in TCRdb shows in-frame clones only, minus some. V and J calls and clone size are those listed in that table; D and trimming were worked out from the DNA. Here the sample spans some 380,000 clones, about 87% being singletons. These data originate in a study of blood T cell repertoires in COVID-19. Study background: The United States, Italy and Spain provided the acute and convalescent COVID-19 samples.

The chain combines TRBV5-1 with TRBJ2-1; 7 bases agree with TRBD2. The origin of this receptor is a man aged 25 to 40 who had recovered from COVID-19. Source material: PBMCs or T cells enriched from blood (not recorded which). CDR3 protein: CASSLALADPYNEQFF. CDR3 bases: TGCGCCAGCAGCTTGGCCCTAGCGGATCCCTACAATGAGCAGTTCTTC.